Listed here are 5 T cell receptor beta chains from one sample, sequenced in a study of T cell responses to AZD1222 COVID-19 vaccine. Data came from immunoSEQ multiplex PCR; TCRdb stores just in-frame clones and leaves some out. The sample lists some 180,000 clones, approximately 91% occurring once. The sample here was peripheral blood, taken 28 days after the second AZD1222 dose. These receptors were obtained from an adult who received the AZD1222 COVID-19 vaccine.

J is TRBJ2-7 and V is TRBV7-9, with unresolved D. Germline V gene sequence: CDR1 SEHNR, CDR2 FQNEAQ (reference sequence). The V end was cut by 5 bases, the J end by 5 bases, with 16 bases between. The CDR3 sequence is 14 residues long. The CDR3 bases are TGTGCCAGCAGCGCCCCTGACACCATCCACGAGCAGTACTTC. Amino acid sequence: CASSAPDTIHEQYF.

The rearrangement links TRBV4-3 to TRBJ1-1, with TRBD1 identical over 9 bases. Trimming took 4 bases from V and 2 from J; bases not matched to a gene: 8. Per the germline V gene, CDR1 is LGHNA and CDR2 is YSLEER. CDR3 length equals 16 residues. This chain's CDR3 is CASSREPQGANTEAFF. CDR3 coding DNA: TGCGCCAGCAGCCGGGAACCACAGGGGGCTAACACTGAAGCTTTCTTT.

The CDR3 sequence is CASSFRRGRSSDTQYF. As DNA, the CDR3 is TGTGCCAGCAGCTTTAGGCGGGGCCGATCCTCAGATACGCAGTATTTT. The genes are TRBV11-2 and TRBJ2-3; weak D call: TRBD2 (6 bases). V lost 3 bases, J lost 4 bases, and 17 bases lay in between. The germline V gene encodes CDR1 SGHAT and CDR2 FQNNGV. The CDR3 has 16 residues.

The J gene is TRBJ1-2, the V gene TRBV18; 9 bases align to TRBD1. There are 16 residues in the CDR3. The germline gives CDR1 KGHSH, CDR2 LQKENI. J gave up 3 bases and V 2 bases, and 7 bases lay outside the gene matches. CDR3 nucleotides: TGTGCCAGCTCACCAGCGGGACAGGGAATTCACTATGGCTACACCTTC. This gives the protein CASSPAGQGIHYGYTF.

This rearrangement joins TRBV7-3 to TRBJ2-6; D may be TRBD1 (5 bases). Per the germline V gene, CDR1 is SGHTA and CDR2 is FQGTGA. The CDR3 is made up of 15 amino acids. The V and J ends lost 6 bases and 1 base respectively, with 10 bases between them. CDR3 in amino acids: CASRPQGSGANVLTF. CDR3 coding DNA: TGTGCCAGCAGGCCCCAGGGATCTGGGGCCAACGTCCTGACTTTC.